The 14 T cell receptor beta chains reported below all come from one sample, sequenced in a study of blood T cell repertoires in COVID-19. Some clones are missing from TCRdb's copy, which holds only in-frame ones; the method was immunoSEQ multiplex PCR. The repertoire includes 200,000 to 300,000 clones, about 83% of them detected once, and about 1.5% sits in the top ten. Material for sequencing was peripheral blood. The source is a woman in her thirties or forties who had recovered from COVID-19.

This clone was counted a single time. The V gene is TRBV6-4, the J gene TRBJ2-3; no reliable D call. Germline CDR1 is MRHNA and CDR2 is SNTAGT. The germline V and J ends were trimmed by 8 bases and 6 bases, with 12 bases remaining between them. The CDR3 has 12 residues. The chain's CDR3 is CASLTSGDTQYF. CDR3 in DNA: TGTGCCAGCTTGACTTCCGGGGATACGCAGTATTTT.

This clone was recorded only once. This chain links TRBV6-5 with TRBJ2-7, with D possibly being TRBD2 (5 bases). CDR3 length: 14 residues. CDR1 and CDR2 from the germline V gene are MNHEY and SVGAGI. The ends were cut back, 6 bases at V and 3 bases at J, with 15 bases in the middle. CDR3 nucleotide sequence: TGTGCCAGCAGCGCGGGTGGCGGCTACTACGAGCAGTACTTC. Protein sequence: CASSAGGGYYEQYF.

This rearrangement joins TRBV7-8 to TRBJ1-1; possible D gene TRBD1, 5 bases. The CDR3 is 15 amino acids. CDR1 is SGHVS, CDR2 FQNEAQ, per germline. The V gene lost 1 base and the J gene lost 1 base, with 10 bases spanning the gap. The chain's CDR3 is CASSLERQGNTEAFF. Written as DNA, the CDR3 is TGTGCCAGCAGCTTAGAACGTCAGGGGAACACTGAAGCTTTCTTT. The complete variable domain, with remaining parts taken from reference TRBV7-8 and TRBJ1-1, reads GAGVSQSPRYKVAKRGQDVALRCDPISGHVSLFWYQQALGQGPEFLTYFQNEAQLDKSGLPSDRFFAERPEGSVSTLKIQRTQQEDSAVYLCASSLERQGNTEAFFGQGTRLTVV.

The V call is TRBV9, the J call TRBJ2-2; D is unresolved. Trimming cost V 2 bases and J 0 bases, with 11 bases left between them. This CDR3 is 16 amino acids long. Germline lookup yields CDR1 SGDLS and CDR2 YYNGEE. CDR3 nucleotides: TGTGCCAGCAGCGTCTCTACCGTCGCGAACACCGGGGAGCTGTTTTTT. It specifies CASSVSTVANTGELFF.

CDR3 coding DNA: TGTGCCAGCTCACCACCCGACAGGGGCAAACAGTACTTC. Protein product: CASSPPDRGKQYF. The V and J genes are TRBV18 and TRBJ2-7; 8 bases line up with TRBD1. Germline values: CDR1 KGHSH, CDR2 LQKENI. This CDR3 is built from 13 residues. Unmatched junction bases numbered 5, after V lost 0 bases and J lost 10 bases. Full variable domain (outside the CDR3, taken from reference TRBV18 and TRBJ2-7): NAGVMQNPRHLVRRRGQEARLRCSPMKGHSHVYWYRQLPEEGLKFMVYLQKENIIDESGMPKERFSAEFPKEGPSILRIQQVVRGDSAAYFCASSPPDRGKQYFGPGTRLTVT.

This chain uses TRBV7-6 with TRBJ1-1; D uncertain. The V and J ends lost 5 bases and 1 base respectively, with 14 bases between them. The germline CDR1 and CDR2 sequences are SGHVS and FNYEAQ. The CDR3 extends over 15 amino acids. The CDR3 spells CASSQSPVQNTEAFF. The DNA for the CDR3 is TGTGCCAGCAGCCAGTCACCCGTACAGAACACTGAAGCTTTCTTT.

This clone was observed a single time. V is TRBV19 and J is TRBJ2-7, with 8 nucleotides matching TRBD2. Germline CDR1 reads LNHDA; CDR2 reads SQIVND (reference sequence). The CDR3 sequence is 15 residues long. J gave up 6 bases and V 5 bases, and 12 bases lay outside the gene matches. CDR3 DNA: TGTGCCAGTAGTTCGATTGCGAGCGGGGGAGGCGAGCAGTACTTC. It encodes CASSSIASGGGEQYF. Complete variable domain (other parts from reference TRBV19 and TRBJ2-7): DGGITQSPKYLFRKEGQNVTLSCEQNLNHDAMYWYRQDPGQGLRLIYYSQIVNDFQKGDIAEGYSVSREKKESFPLTVTSAQKNPTAFYLCASSSIASGGGEQYFGPGTRLTVT.

This clone was detected only once. The rearrangement joins TRBV28 to TRBJ1-2; D possibly corresponds to TRBD1 (6 bases). V gave up 3 bases and J gave up 1 base, with 21 bases separating them. The CDR3 length is 18 residues. Germline lookup yields CDR1 MDHEN and CDR2 SYDVKM. CDR3 amino acids: CASSLWEGGGAGNYGYTF. CDR3 coding DNA: TGTGCCAGCAGTTTGTGGGAAGGGGGGGGAGCCGGTAACTATGGCTACACCTTC.

This rearrangement joins TRBV4-1 to TRBJ1-1; the D gene is possibly TRBD1 (5 bases). Germline values: CDR1 MGHRA, CDR2 YSYEKL. This CDR3 contains 15 residues. V was shortened by 4 bases and J by 1 base, with 13 bases between the two germline ends. Here the CDR3 reads CASSLSRQGNTEAFF. The CDR3 DNA follows: TGCGCCAGCAGCCTGTCGCGTCAGGGGAACACTGAAGCTTTCTTT.

There are many counts of this clone. V gene TRBV4-2 combines with J gene TRBJ1-1; D ambiguous. CDR3 length: 17 residues. The germline CDR1 and CDR2 sequences are LGHNA and YNFKEQ. V lost 2 bases, J lost 0 bases, and 16 bases lay in between. DNA of the CDR3: TGTGCCAGCAGCCAACGAGTAGGAACAGACATGAACACTGAAGCTTTCTTT. Its translation is CASSQRVGTDMNTEAFF.

The rearrangement uses TRBV6-5 and TRBJ2-1, with a possible D match to TRBD2 (6 bases). V dropped 6 bases and J dropped 4 bases, with 16 bases sitting between them. Germline CDR1 reads MNHEY; CDR2 reads SVGAGI. The CDR3 is made up of 15 amino acids. This chain's CDR3 is CASSLRDGLYNEQFF. The CDR3 DNA reads as TGTGCCAGCAGCCTCCGGGACGGACTATACAATGAGCAGTTCTTC.

This clone appeared once. This chain links TRBV7-2 with TRBJ1-6; a possible D gene is TRBD1 (5 bases). V dropped 4 bases and J dropped 5 bases, with 12 bases sitting between them. CDR1 and CDR2 (germline): SGHTA, FQGNSA. The CDR3 is made up of 15 amino acids. CDR3 sequence: CASSSDGHHNSPLHF. CDR3 nucleotide sequence: TGTGCCAGCAGCTCAGACGGACATCATAATTCACCCCTCCACTTT.

The chain carries TRBV20-1 and TRBJ2-5, with 11 positions matching TRBD2. CDR1 and CDR2 from the germline V gene are DFQATT and SNEGSKA (reference sequence). V trimming: 3 bases; J trimming: 4 bases; junction bases outside the gene matches: 4. The CDR3 covers 14 residues. The CDR3 DNA is TGCAGTGCTAGTCTAGCGGGGGGTGGAGAGACCCAGTACTTC. This translates into CSASLAGGGETQYF.

The rearrangement uses TRBV2 and TRBJ1-5, with TRBD1 as a possible D gene (5 bases). V lost 2 bases and J lost 6, with 11 bases in between. The CDR3 loop spans 14 amino acids. Germline values: CDR1 SNHLY, CDR2 FYNNEI. This CDR3 is CASSEQGMTQPQHF. The CDR3, as DNA: TGTGCCAGCAGTGAACAGGGTATGACTCAGCCCCAGCATTTT.